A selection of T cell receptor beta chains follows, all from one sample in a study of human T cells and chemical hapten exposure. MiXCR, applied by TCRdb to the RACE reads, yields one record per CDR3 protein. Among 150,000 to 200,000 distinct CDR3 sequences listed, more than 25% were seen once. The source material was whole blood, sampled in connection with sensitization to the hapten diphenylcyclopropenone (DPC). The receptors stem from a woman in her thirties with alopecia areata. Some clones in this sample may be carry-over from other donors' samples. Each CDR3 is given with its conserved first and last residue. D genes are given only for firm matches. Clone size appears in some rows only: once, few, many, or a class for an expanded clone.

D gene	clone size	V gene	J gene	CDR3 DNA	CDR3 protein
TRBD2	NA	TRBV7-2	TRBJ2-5	TGTGCCAGCAGCTTAGCGGTGCGTTCTAGCGGGAGTCTCGAGACCCAGTACTTC	CASSLAVRSSGSLETQYF
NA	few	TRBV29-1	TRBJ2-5	TGCAGCGTTGAGTTCACAGGGGAGACCCAGTACTTC	CSVEFTGETQYF
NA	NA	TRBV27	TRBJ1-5	TGTGCCAGCAGTTTAGGGTTTAGCAATCAGCCCCAGCATTTT	CASSLGFSNQPQHF
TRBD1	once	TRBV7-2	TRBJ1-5	TGTGCCAGCAGCTTGGGACAGGCCTATCAGCCCCAGCATTTT	CASSLGQAYQPQHF
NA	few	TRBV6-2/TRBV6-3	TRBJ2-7	TGTGCCAGCGGGGAGGGACAGTCCTCCTCCTACGAGCAGTACTTC	CASGEGQSSSYEQYF
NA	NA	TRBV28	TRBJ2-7	TGTGCCAGTTCCCCCCGTTTCTTCTACTACGAGCAGTACTTC	CASSPRFFYYEQYF
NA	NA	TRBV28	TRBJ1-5	TGTGCCAGCAGCCCCCGGGACACGAATCAGCCCCAGCATTTT	CASSPRDTNQPQHF
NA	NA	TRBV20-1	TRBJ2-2	TGCAGTGCTAGGAGAGAGGGGAACACCGGGGAGCTGTTTTTT	CSARREGNTGELFF
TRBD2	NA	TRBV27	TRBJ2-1	TGTGCCAGCAGTCGGAGGACTAGCTCCTACAATGAGCAGTTCTTC	CASSRRTSSYNEQFF
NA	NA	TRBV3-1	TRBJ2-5	TGTGCCAGCAGCCTAATGACACACCAAGAGACCCAGTACTTC	CASSLMTHQETQYF
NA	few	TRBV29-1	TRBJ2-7	TGCAGCGCGAGGGGCACCTCCTACGAGCAGTACTTC	CSARGTSYEQYF
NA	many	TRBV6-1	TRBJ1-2	TGTGCCAGCAGGGGGGGGAGCTATGGCTACACCTTC	CASRGGSYGYTF
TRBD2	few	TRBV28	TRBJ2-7	TGTGCCAGCACCTCTCCGCCGCGGGGGAGGTACGAGCAGTACTTC	CASTSPPRGRYEQYF
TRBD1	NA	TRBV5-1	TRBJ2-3	TGCGCCAGCAGTGACCCAGGGGGCCCAGATACGCAGTATTTT	CASSDPGGPDTQYF
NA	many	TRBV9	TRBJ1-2	TGTGCCAGCAGCTCCCACAGGGCCAACTATGGCTACACCTTC	CASSSHRANYGYTF
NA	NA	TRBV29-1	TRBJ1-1	TGCAGCGTTGCCACGGGGGGGAGGAGAGCTTTCTTT	CSVATGGRRAFF
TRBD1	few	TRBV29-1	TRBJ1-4	TGCAGCGGGGCCCGACAGGGGAAAGAAAAACTGTTTTTT	CSGARQGKEKLFF
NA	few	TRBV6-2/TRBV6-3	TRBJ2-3	TGTGCCAGCAGAGACGAGGGTTCCCGCACAGATACGCAGTATTTT	CASRDEGSRTDTQYF
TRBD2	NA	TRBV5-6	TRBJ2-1	TGTGCCAGCAGCATTAGACTAGCTGATACCTACAATGAGCAGTTCTTC	CASSIRLADTYNEQFF
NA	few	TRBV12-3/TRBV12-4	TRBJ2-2	TGTGCCAGCAGTCCCGGACTAACCGGGGAGCTGTTTTTT	CASSPGLTGELFF
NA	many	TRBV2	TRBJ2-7	TGTGCCAGCAGCCTTTTCTACGAGCAGTACTTC	CASSLFYEQYF
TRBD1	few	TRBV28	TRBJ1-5	TGTGCCAGCAGTTTCGGGACAGGGGGCGCGGTCAGCAATCAGCCCCAGCATTTT	CASSFGTGGAVSNQPQHF
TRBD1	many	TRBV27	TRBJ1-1	TGTGCCAGCAGGGGGACAGGGGGCGGGGGTGCTTTCTTT	CASRGTGGGGAFF
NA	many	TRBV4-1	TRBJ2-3	TGCGCCAGCGGGGAAACAGATACGCAGTATTTT	CASGETDTQYF
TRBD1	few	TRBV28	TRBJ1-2	TGTGCCAGCAGTCCCCCGGGCAGGGGGGTTTTTGGCTACACCTTC	CASSPPGRGVFGYTF
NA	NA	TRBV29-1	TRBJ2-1	TGCAGCGTTGAGACTAAGGGTAATGAGCAGTTCTTC	CSVETKGNEQFF
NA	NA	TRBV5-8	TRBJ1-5	TGTGCCAGCAGCTTGGCGACGGGGATCTATAGCAATCAGCCCCAGCATTTT	CASSLATGIYSNQPQHF
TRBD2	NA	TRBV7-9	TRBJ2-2	TGTGCCAGCAGCTTAGCCGGCGGGAGCGTGGACACCGGGGAGCTGTTTTTT	CASSLAGGSVDTGELFF
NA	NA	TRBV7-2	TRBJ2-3	TGTGCCAGCAGCTTAAGGGGAGGGACAGATAGCACAGATACGCAGTATTTT	CASSLRGGTDSTDTQYF
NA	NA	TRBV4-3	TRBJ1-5	TGCGCCAGCAGCCAAGAGTGGCAGGGACGGAGGAATCAGCCCCAGCATTTT	CASSQEWQGRRNQPQHF
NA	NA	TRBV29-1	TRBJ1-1	TGCAGCGTCGGGGCCACAGGGTGGAGGACTGAAGCTTTCTTT	CSVGATGWRTEAFF
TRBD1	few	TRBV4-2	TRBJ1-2	TGTGCCAGCAGCCAACCCGGGACAGGGGGAGGCTATGGCTACACCTTC	CASSQPGTGGGYGYTF
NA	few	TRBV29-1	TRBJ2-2	TGCAGCGTTGACAGAATGGACACCGGGGAGCTGTTTTTT	CSVDRMDTGELFF
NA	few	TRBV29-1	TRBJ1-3	TGCAGCGTTGAAAAGGGCCACTCTGGAAACACCATATATTTT	CSVEKGHSGNTIYF
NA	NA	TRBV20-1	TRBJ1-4	TGCAGTGCTCAGGGGTCTAATGAAAAACTGTTTTTT	CSAQGSNEKLFF
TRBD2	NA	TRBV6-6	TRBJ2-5	TGTGCCAGCAGTTACAATGCCCTAGCGGGGGGGGGGGAGACCCAGTACTTC	CASSYNALAGGGETQYF
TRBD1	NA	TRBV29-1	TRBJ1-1	TGCAGCGGCAAGGGACAGATAAACACTGAAGCTTTCTTT	CSGKGQINTEAFF
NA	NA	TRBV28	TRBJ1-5	TGTGCCAGCAGTTTGGTGGCGGGTGTTGACAATCAGCCCCAGCATTTT	CASSLVAGVDNQPQHF
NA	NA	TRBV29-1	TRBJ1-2	TGCAGCTGTGACGGGACTCAGGGATCCTATGGCTACACCTTC	CSCDGTQGSYGYTF
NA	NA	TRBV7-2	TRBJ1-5	TGTGCCAGCAGCTACCAGGTCGCAAATCAGCCCCAGCATTTT	CASSYQVANQPQHF
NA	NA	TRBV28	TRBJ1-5	TGTGCCAGCAGTTTTCAAACCGGGCTCCGAAATAATCAGCCCCAGCATTTT	CASSFQTGLRNNQPQHF
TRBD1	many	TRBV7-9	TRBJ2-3	TGTGCCAGCAGCTTAGCGCAGGGGACAGATCACACAGATACGCAGTATTTT	CASSLAQGTDHTDTQYF
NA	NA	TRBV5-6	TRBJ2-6	TGTGCCAGCAGCGTGATTGACAGGGGGGCCAACGTCCTGACTTTC	CASSVIDRGANVLTF
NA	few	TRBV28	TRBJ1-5	TGTGCCAGCGGGGATCAGCCCCAGCATTTT	CASGDQPQHF
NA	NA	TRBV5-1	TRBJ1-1	TGCGCCAGCAGCTTGGCCGGGCGGGACCCTGAAGCTTTCTTT	CASSLAGRDPEAFF
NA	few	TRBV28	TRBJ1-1	TGTGCCAGCCGAGAGCAGCTGAACACTGAAGCTTTCTTT	CASREQLNTEAFF
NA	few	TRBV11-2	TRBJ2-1	TGTGCCAGCAGCTTGGGTGGAACTCCCTACAATGAGCAGTTCTTC	CASSLGGTPYNEQFF
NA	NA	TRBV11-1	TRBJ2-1	TGTGCCAGCAGCCGACTTCGATTATCTACAAATGAGCAGTTCTTC	CASSRLRLSTNEQFF
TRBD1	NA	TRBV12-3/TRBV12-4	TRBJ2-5	TGTGCCAGCAGACCGGCAGGGGGCCAAGAGACCCAGTACTTC	CASRPAGGQETQYF
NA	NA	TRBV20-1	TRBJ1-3	TGCAGTGCTGGGGGTACGGGAGGCTCTGGAAACACCATATATTTT	CSAGGTGGSGNTIYF
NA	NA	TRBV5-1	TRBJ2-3	TGCGCCAGCAAAGAGGGGAATGCAGATACGCAGTATTTT	CASKEGNADTQYF